This T cell receptor beta chain was sequenced for a study of human T cells and chemical hapten exposure. This clonotype was counted only a few times. This CDR3 spans 16 amino acids. Per germline, CDR1 LGHDT and CDR2 YNNKEL (reference sequence). After removal of 6 bases from V and 3 bases from J, the junction contained 10 bases not matched to a gene. Blood, whole and unfractionated, served as the source for total RNA extraction. TCRdb independently ran MiXCR on the 5' RACE reads; one entry per CDR3 protein. This sample carries 95,000 to 120,000 distinct CDR3 sequences, around a fifth of them seen once, and the ten largest clones take 2.5% to 3.5%.

The clonotype originates from a human donor in good health. The gene calls are TRBV3-1 and TRBJ1-1; TRBD1 matches 10 bases. The CDR3: CASSKTGGAGDTEAFF. In DNA, the CDR3 is TGTGCCAGCAGTAAGACAGGGGGCGCCGGGGACACTGAAGCTTTCTTT.